Listed here is a single T cell receptor beta chain. Its antigen is currently unknown. The sample originates from a study of OX40 agonist ivuxolimab in advanced cancers. Overall study context: Each dose-escalation patient presented with hepatocellular carcinoma, melanoma, renal cell or head and neck cancer. Males comprised 82.7% of the group, whose mean age was approximately 62 years (range 23 to 79).

Broader study findings: No determination was made of the antigen specificity of the expanded peripheral T cells.

Deletions cut 6 bases from V and 2 bases from J, with 8 bases between. The CDR3 totals 12 residues. CDR1 is KGHSH and CDR2 is LQKENI in the germline V gene. Using immunoSEQ multiplex PCR, the repertoire was profiled, and TCRdb retains in-frame clones only, with some absent. The data contain around 100,000 clones, 95% to 97% of them singletons. The rearrangement uses TRBV18 and TRBJ2-7; weak D call: TRBD1 (6 bases). The sample in question was CD4+ or CD8+ T cells sorted from blood, obtained in a trial of the OX40 agonist ivuxolimab. This receptor was obtained from an adult with an advanced solid tumor such as melanoma, head and neck, liver or kidney cancer. The CDR3 protein is CASSGAPYEQYF. As DNA, the CDR3 is TGTGCCAGCTCGGGGGCGCCCTACGAGCAGTACTTC.